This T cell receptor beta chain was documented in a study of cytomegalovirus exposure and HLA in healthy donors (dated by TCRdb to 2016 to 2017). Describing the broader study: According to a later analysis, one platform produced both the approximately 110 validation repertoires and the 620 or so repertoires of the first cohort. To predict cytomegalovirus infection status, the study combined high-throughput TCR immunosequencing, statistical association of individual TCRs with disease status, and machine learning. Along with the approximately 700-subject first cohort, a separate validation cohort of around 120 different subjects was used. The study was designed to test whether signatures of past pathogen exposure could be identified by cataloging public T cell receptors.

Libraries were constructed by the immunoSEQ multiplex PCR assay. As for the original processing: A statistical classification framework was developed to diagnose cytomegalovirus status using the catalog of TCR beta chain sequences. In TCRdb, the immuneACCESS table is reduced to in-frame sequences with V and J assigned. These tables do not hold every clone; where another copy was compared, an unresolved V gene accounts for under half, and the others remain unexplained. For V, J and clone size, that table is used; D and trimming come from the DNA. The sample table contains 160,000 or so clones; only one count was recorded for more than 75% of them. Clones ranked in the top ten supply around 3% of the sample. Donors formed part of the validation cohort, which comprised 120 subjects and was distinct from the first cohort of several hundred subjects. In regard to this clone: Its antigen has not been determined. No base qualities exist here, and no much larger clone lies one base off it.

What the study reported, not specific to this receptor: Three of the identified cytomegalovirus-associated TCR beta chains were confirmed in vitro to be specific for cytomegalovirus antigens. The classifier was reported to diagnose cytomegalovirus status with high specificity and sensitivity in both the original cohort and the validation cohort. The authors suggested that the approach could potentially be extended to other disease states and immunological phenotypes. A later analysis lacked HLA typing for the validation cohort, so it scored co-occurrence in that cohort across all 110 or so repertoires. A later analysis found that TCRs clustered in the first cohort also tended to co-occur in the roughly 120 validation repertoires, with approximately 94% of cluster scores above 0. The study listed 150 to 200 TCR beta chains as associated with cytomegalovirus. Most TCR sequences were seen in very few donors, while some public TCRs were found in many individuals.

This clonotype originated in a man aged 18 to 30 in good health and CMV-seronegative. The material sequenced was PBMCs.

The DNA sequence is as follows: TGTGCCAGCAGCTTTCAGGGGACCAACACCATATATTTT. Translation gives CASSFQGTNTIYF. The rearranged segments are TRBV5-4 and TRBJ1-3; possibly the D gene is TRBD1, per 6 matching bases. Measured from the cysteine to the phenylalanine, the CDR3 is 13 residues long. The kept DNA is CDR3 alone, 39 bases in frame from the first base. V and J are truncated by 2 bases and 7 bases respectively, leaving an intervening sequence of 10 bases. CDR1 and CDR2 are read off the germline V gene (reference sequence) as SGHNT and YYREEE. When the CDR3 is completed using the reference TRBV5-4 and TRBJ1-3 genes on either side, the full variable domain is ETGVTQSPTHLIKTRGQQVTLRCSSQSGHNTVSWYQQALGQGPQFIFQYYREEENGRGNFPPRFSGLQFPNYSSELNVNALELDDSALYLCASSFQGTNTIYFGEGSWLTVV.